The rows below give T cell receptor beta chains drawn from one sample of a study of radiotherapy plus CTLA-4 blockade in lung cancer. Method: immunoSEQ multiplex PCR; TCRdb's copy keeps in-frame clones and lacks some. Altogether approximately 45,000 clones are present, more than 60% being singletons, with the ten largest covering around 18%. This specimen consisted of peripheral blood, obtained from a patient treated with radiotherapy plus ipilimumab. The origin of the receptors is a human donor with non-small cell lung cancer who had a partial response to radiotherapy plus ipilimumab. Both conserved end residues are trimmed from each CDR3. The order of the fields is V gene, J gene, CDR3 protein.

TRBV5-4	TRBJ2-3	ASSLKQSDTQY
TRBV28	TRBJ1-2	ASSPPDFYGYT
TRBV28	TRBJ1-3	ASSSGRENTIY
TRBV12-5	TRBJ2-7	ASGTLEGREQY
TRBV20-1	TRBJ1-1	SAGRGTGGS
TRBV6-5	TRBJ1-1	ASSFSQRNTEAF
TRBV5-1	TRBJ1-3	ASSFSGTGGYTIY
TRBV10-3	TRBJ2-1	AISSRLAGGGEQF
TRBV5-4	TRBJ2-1	ASSFGTGGSYNEQF
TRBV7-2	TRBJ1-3	ASSLGPLSSGNTIY
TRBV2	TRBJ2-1	ASPPAGALNEQF
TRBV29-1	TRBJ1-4	SVGSGTGDLAEKLF
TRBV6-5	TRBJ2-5	ASTRERGRETQY
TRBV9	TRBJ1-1	ASSLTSGRTEAF
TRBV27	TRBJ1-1	ASQGQGMTEAF
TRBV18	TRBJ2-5	ASSLDRTLEETQY
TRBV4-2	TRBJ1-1	ASSHGQRGMNTEAF
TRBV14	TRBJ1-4	ASSQERAGNEKLF
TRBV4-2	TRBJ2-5	ASSQVSSNRQETQY
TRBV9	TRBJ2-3	ASSVRFGGPYFQY
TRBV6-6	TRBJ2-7	ASRDKAGIAGEQY
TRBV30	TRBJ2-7	AWSVRIAYEQY
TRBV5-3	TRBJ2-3	ARSLDKTSGGARRTDTQY
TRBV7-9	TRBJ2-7	ASTETGVTYEQY
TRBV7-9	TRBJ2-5	ASSPDSKETQY
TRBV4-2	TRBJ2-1	ASSQEGTGGNEQF
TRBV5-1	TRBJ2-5	ASSFQGTGETQY
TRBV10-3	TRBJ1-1	AISKTGRDEAF
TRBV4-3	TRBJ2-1	ASSQDTGYNEQF
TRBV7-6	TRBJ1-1	ASSLGSANTEAF
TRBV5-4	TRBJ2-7	ASSLGLGGARYEQY
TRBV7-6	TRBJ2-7	ASSSDRGYEQY
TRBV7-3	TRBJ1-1	ASSLMAGPGKAF
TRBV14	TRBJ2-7	ASSRGAGAYEQY
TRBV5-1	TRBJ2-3	ASSLGAGGGVTDTQY
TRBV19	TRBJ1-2	ASISQGAAYYGYT
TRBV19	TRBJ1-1	ASSWRRATEAF
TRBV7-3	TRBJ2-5	ASSLFASGGTETQY
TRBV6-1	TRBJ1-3	ASSLSPEAGNTIY
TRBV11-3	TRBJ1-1	ASSAAGVNTEAF
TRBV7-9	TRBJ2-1	ASSTARRGNEQF
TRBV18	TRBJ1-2	ASSPAGLYGYT
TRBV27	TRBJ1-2	ASSARLDGHYGYT
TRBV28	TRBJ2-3	ASSLTSGRSSDTQY
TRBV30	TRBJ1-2	AWSRGQGNFNYGYT
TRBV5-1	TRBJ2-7	ASSLGGGTYEQY
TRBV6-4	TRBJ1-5	ATPGTGRNQPQH
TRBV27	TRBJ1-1	ASSLFARASGRYTEAF
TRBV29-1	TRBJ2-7	SVEEATSESYEQY
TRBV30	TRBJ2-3	AWSVIAGGFGDTQY
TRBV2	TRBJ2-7	ASRSSGSTYEQY
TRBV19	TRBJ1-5	ASASTAYYQPQH
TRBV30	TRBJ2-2	AWSVGAGNTGELF
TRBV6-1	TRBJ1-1	ASRWGENTEAF
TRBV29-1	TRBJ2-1	SVEGGQINYNEQF
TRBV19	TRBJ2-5	ASSIGRQGVETQY
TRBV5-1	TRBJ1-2	ASSLVRGDGYT
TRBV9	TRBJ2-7	ASSSTPGQADYEQY